Each of the 9 T cell receptor beta chains below was sequenced from the same sample in a study of naive and memory T cell subsets (dated by TCRdb to 2015 to 2018). Library preparation was by UMI-ligation and nested PCR. TCRdb shows the sequencer as Illumina MiSeq. The beta constant-region primer was an equimolar mix of two oligonucleotides covering both TRBC1 and TRBC2. TCRdb cleaned the public reads at Q25 with fastp, built clones with MiXCR and kept in-frame beta chains. One record per CDR3 amino acid sequence lists the most common genes and DNA. Here the sample has 70,000 to 95,000 distinct CDR3 sequences; roughly 7.3% occur a single time. The biggest ten clones account for 1.6% of the sample. Sequenced sample: central memory CD4+ T cells from blood. The cell subset or site tag for this specimen amounts to: central memory, CD45RA- CD27+. Every receptor here comes from a human donor in good health.

At least ten counts were recorded for this clonotype. The V gene is TRBV16, the J gene TRBJ1-5; D unresolved. Per the germline V gene, CDR1 is KGHSY and CDR2 is FQNENV. The V and J ends lost 1 base and 6 bases respectively, with 4 bases between them. CDR3 size: 12 residues. CDR3 loop: CASSQLPQPQHF. In nucleotides, the CDR3 is TGTGCCAGCAGCCAATTACCTCAGCCCCAGCATTTT.

This clonotype was observed a handful of times. The V call is TRBV29-1, the J call TRBJ2-1; no reliable D call. The CDR3 is 8 amino acids. The ends were cut back, 3 bases at V and 12 bases at J, with 3 bases in the middle. Germline V lookup: CDR1 SQVTM, CDR2 ANQGSEA. The CDR3 spells CSVEGQFF. The CDR3 DNA reads TGCAGCGTTGAGGGGCAGTTCTTC.

The chain carries TRBV7-2 and TRBJ2-5; D is unclear. The V gene's germline CDR1 is SGHTA and CDR2 FQGNSA. The CDR3 contains 13 residues. With 5 bases removed from V and 7 bases from J, the gap between germline ends came to 14 bases. The CDR3 DNA reads TGTGCCAGCAGCCCAATGGCCCCTTGGACCCAGTACTTC. Encoded protein: CASSPMAPWTQYF.

This clonotype was seen a few times. The chain links TRBV5-4 to TRBJ2-5; perhaps TRBD1 as D (5 bases). The CDR3 extends over 13 amino acids. Per germline, CDR1 SGHNT and CDR2 YYREEE (reference sequence). The ends were cut back, 3 bases at V and 3 bases at J, with 9 bases in the middle. DNA for the CDR3: TGTGCCAGCAGCTCAACGACAGAAGAGACCCAGTACTTC. Translated, it gives CASSSTTEETQYF.

This clonotype was counted a few times. J is TRBJ1-1 and V is TRBV2; TRBD1 might be the D (5 bases). The V end was cut by 4 bases, the J end by 1 base, with 7 bases between. The CDR3 is 13 amino acids. The germline gives CDR1 SNHLY, CDR2 FYNNEI. In DNA, the CDR3 is TGTGCCAGCAGTGGACAGCAGAACACTGAAGCTTTCTTT. It specifies CASSGQQNTEAFF.

The V and J genes are TRBV7-2 and TRBJ1-4, with a weak D call TRBD1 (5 bases). The CDR3 spans 16 residues. V lost 3 bases and J lost 4, with 15 bases in between. The germline V gene has CDR1 SGHTA and CDR2 FQGNSA. The CDR3 here is CASSLGTLNNNEKLFF. CDR3 nucleotides: TGTGCCAGCAGCTTGGGGACCCTTAATAATAATGAAAAACTGTTTTTT.

Many counts were recorded for this clonotype. This sequence joins TRBV3-1 and TRBJ1-5; possibly TRBD1 for D (5 bases). CDR1 and CDR2 from the germline V gene are LGHDT and YNNKEL (reference sequence). The CDR3 spans 13 residues. The V and J ends lost 0 bases and 7 bases respectively, with 7 bases between them. The CDR3 sequence is CASSQEGGQPQHF. The CDR3 DNA reads TGTGCCAGCAGCCAAGAGGGGGGGCAGCCCCAGCATTTT.

Only a few counts were recorded for this clonotype. CDR3 DNA: TGTGCCAGCCACAATTCAGGGGGGGACTACGAGCAGTACTTC. This gives the protein CASHNSGGDYEQYF. The gene calls are TRBV6-6 and TRBJ2-7, with D perhaps given as TRBD1 or TRBD2 (7 bases each). Germline-derived CDR1 and CDR2 are MNHNY and SVGAGI (reference sequence). This CDR3 has 14 residues. The ends were cut back, 8 bases at V and 3 bases at J, with 17 bases in the middle.

This clonotype was detected ten times or more. J is TRBJ1-1 and V is TRBV18; 10 bases match TRBD1. With V trimmed by 3 bases and J by 5 bases, 6 bases remained unmatched. The CDR3 covers 15 residues. Germline V lookup: CDR1 KGHSH, CDR2 LQKENI. CDR3 sequence: CASSPMGQGNTEAFF. DNA of the CDR3: TGTGCCAGCTCACCGATGGGACAGGGGAATACTGAAGCTTTCTTT.